This TCR beta chain derives from a study of shared T cell receptors in the human thymus. V was pared by 3 bases and J by 4 bases, with 6 bases of the junction left unmatched. From germline, CDR1 is MDHEN and CDR2 SYDVKM. The CDR3 length is 15 residues. The data were produced by immunoSEQ multiplex PCR, yet TCRdb's version contains in-frame clones alone and is incomplete. The sample consists of over 650,000 clones, more than 75% of them appearing once. These data also featured in a second study, about human thymus T cells. That source reports: Thymic and blood repertoires showed apparently biased V and J gene usage.

Sequenced material: thymocytes. The receptor comes from a boy less than two years old with a congenital heart defect. The rearrangement joins TRBV28 to TRBJ1-2; 9 nucleotides agree with TRBD1. Written as DNA, the CDR3 is TGTGCCAGCAGTTTCGGGACAGGGAGTCTCTATGGCTACACCTTC. Translation: CASSFGTGSLYGYTF.